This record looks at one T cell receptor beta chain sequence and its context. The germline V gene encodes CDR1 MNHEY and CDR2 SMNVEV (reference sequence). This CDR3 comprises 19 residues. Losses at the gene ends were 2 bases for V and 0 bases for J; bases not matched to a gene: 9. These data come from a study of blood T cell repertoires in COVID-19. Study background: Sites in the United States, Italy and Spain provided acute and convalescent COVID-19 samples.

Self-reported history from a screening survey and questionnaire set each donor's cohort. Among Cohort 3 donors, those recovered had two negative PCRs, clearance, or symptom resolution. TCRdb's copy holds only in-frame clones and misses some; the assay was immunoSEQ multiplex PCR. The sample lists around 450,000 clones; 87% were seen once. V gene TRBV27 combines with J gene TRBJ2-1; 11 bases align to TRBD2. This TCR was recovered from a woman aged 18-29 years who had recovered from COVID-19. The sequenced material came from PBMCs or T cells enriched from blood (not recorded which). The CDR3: CASSLRLAGGPLSYNEQFF. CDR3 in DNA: TGTGCCAGCAGTTTAAGGCTAGCGGGGGGACCACTCTCCTACAATGAGCAGTTCTTC.